This T cell receptor (beta chain) comes out of a study of blood T cell repertoires in COVID-19. Turning to the study itself: The United States, Italy and Spain were the sources of the acute and convalescent COVID-19 samples. The analysed material was cDNA or gDNA that came from T cells, B-cell-depleted T cells, or PBMCs.

As processed by the authors: Nucleated cell number was recorded as an estimate derived from reference gene primer amplification. TCRdb's table, derived via immunoSEQ multiplex PCR, lists solely in-frame clones and lacks some. That table is the source of V, J and clone size, and D and trimming were worked out from the DNA. Of tens of thousands of clones in the sample, roughly 79% are singletons; the top ten hold more than 13%. The sample comprised peripheral blood. This sequence originates from a human donor in a cohort sampled during active COVID-19.

In nucleotides, the CDR3 is TGTGCCAGCAGCGGAGGAGGGGGACAGCTCGAGACCCAGTACTTC. It translates to CASSGGGGQLETQYF. The gene calls are TRBV21-1 and TRBJ2-5; the table's D call of TRBD1 was not tested on the DNA. TRBV21-1 is a pseudogene locus. This CDR3 is 15 amino acids long.